The source of this TCR beta chain is a study of long-term antiretroviral therapy in people with HIV. Notes on the study in general: ART preceded a rise in diversity that nonetheless stayed lower than in transplant donor controls. Clonal expansions arising prior to ART prevailed in the repertoire at every time point.

Survey-level immunoSEQ v3.0 assays were run. Clones were sequenced by immunoSEQ multiplex PCR, and TCRdb holds only the in-frame ones, with some missing. The data contain approximately 29,000 clones, around 90% of them singletons. Trimming pared 4 bases from V and 2 bases from J, leaving 11 bases between. The CDR3 has 15 amino acids. Germline V CDR1 and CDR2: SEHNR, FQNEAQ (reference sequence). Details on this clone: The target antigen is unknown.

The source material was unsorted PBMCs, sampled 5.2 years after starting antiretroviral therapy. The chain carries TRBV7-9 and TRBJ2-2; maybe TRBD1 (5 bases). The clonotype originates from a woman aged 40 to 50 with HIV. The CDR3 protein is CASSSPRDNTGELFF. The CDR3 DNA reads TGTGCCAGCAGCTCGCCCAGGGATAACACCGGGGAGCTGTTTTTT.